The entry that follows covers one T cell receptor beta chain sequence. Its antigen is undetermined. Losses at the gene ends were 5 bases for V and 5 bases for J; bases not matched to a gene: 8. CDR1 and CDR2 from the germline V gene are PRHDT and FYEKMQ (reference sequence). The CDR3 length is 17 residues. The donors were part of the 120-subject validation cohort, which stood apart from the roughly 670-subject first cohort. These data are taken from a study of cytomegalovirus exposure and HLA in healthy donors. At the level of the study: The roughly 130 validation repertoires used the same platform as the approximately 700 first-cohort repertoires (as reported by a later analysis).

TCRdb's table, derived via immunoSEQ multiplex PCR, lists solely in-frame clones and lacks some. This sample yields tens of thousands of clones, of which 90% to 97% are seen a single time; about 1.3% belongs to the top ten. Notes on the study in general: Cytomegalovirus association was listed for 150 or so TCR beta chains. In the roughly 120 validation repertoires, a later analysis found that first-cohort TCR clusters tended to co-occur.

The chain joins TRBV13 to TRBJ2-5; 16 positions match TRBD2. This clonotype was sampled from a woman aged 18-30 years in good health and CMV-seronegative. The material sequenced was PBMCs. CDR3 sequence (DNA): TGTGCCAGCAGCCCCGAGGGACTAGCGGGAGGGCAGGAGACCCAGTACTTC. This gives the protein CASSPEGLAGGQETQYF.